These 27 T cell receptor beta chains originate from one sample sequenced in a study of OX40 agonist ivuxolimab in advanced cancers. TCRdb keeps only in-frame clones here, not all; method: immunoSEQ multiplex PCR. In the table there are 30,000 to 35,000 clones, 84% of which are singletons. Specimen: CD4+ or CD8+ T cells sorted from blood, collected in a trial of the OX40 agonist ivuxolimab. These receptor sequences come from an adult with an advanced solid tumor such as melanoma, head and neck, liver or kidney cancer.

The chain employs TRBV6-5 and TRBJ2-7; 9 bases map to TRBD1. Germline V gene data show CDR1 as MNHEY and CDR2 as SVGAGI. Germline trimming cut 7 bases from V and 3 bases from J; bases unmatched to any gene: 10. The CDR3 totals 15 residues. This CDR3 is CASTTGGDRDYEQYF. CDR3 nucleotides: TGTGCCAGCACCACCGGCGGGGACAGGGACTACGAGCAGTACTTC.

The genes are TRBV2 and TRBJ2-1, with 10 nucleotides matching TRBD2. J lost 10 bases, V lost 7 bases, and 10 bases had no gene match. CDR3 length: 14 amino acids. CDR1 SNHLY and CDR2 FYNNEI come from the germline V gene. The CDR3, as DNA: TGTGCCAGCAAAGAGGGACTAGCGTCAGCCGAGCAGTTCTTC. Translation: CASKEGLASAEQFF.

The chain links TRBV7-8 to TRBJ2-1; TRBD2 agrees at 11 bases. Germline V CDR1 and CDR2: SGHVS, FQNEAQ. V was clipped by 2 bases and J by 6 bases; unmatched bases: 0. CDR3 length equals 14 residues. CDR3 amino acids: CASSLTSGSNEQFF. The CDR3 region has the DNA TGTGCCAGCAGCTTAACTAGCGGGAGCAATGAGCAGTTCTTC.

This sequence joins TRBV28 and TRBJ2-7; 7 positions agree with TRBD2. Germline loops: CDR1 MDHEN, CDR2 SYDVKM. The CDR3 loop spans 13 amino acids. The V and J ends lost 6 bases and 5 bases, in that order; junction bases with no gene match: 7. CDR3 coding DNA: TGTGCCAGCAGACACCCGGGGGGTAACGAGCAGTACTTC. This encodes CASRHPGGNEQYF.

The table lists this clone with a few counts. This chain uses TRBV10-2 with TRBJ1-1; TRBD1 is a possible D gene (6 bases). There are 17 residues in the CDR3. The germline V and J ends were trimmed by 3 bases and 0 bases, with 17 bases remaining between them. From germline, CDR1 is WSHSY and CDR2 SAAADI. CDR3 region: CASSEDGKAGVNTEAFF. The CDR3 bases are TGCGCCAGCAGTGAAGACGGGAAGGCAGGGGTGAACACTGAAGCTTTCTTT.

V and J are TRBV28 and TRBJ2-7; D is unresolved. V shed 3 bases and J shed 3 bases, with 12 bases lying between them. Germline values: CDR1 MDHEN, CDR2 SYDVKM. The CDR3 totals 14 residues. The CDR3, as DNA: TGTGCCAGCAGTTTGGCGACGGCCCACTACGAGCAGTACTTC. Translated, it gives CASSLATAHYEQYF. The whole variable domain, filled in from reference TRBV28 and TRBJ2-7, reads DVKVTQSSRYLVKRTGEKVFLECVQDMDHENMFWYRQDPGLGLRLIYFSYDVKMKEKGDIPEGYSVSREKKERFSLILESASTNQTSMYLCASSLATAHYEQYFGPGTRLTVT.

This clone was observed a single time. The chain joins TRBV11-3 to TRBJ2-7; 7 bases fit TRBD1. The length of the CDR3 is 13 residues. CDR1 and CDR2 (germline): SGHNT, YENEEA. V gave up 3 bases and J gave up 2 bases; unmatched junction bases: 1. Written as DNA, the CDR3 is TGTGCCAGCAGCTTTCAGGGGGCCTACGAGCAGTACTTC. It specifies CASSFQGAYEQYF.

As DNA, the CDR3 is TGTGCCAGCAGTTTTAGCGGGAATTCAGAGACCCAGTACTTC. It encodes CASSFSGNSETQYF. This sequence joins TRBV28 and TRBJ2-5; 8 nucleotides agree with TRBD2. V was clipped by 3 bases and J by 4 bases; unmatched bases: 4. The CDR3 totals 14 residues. The germline V gene has CDR1 MDHEN and CDR2 SYDVKM.

The chain carries TRBV6-1 and TRBJ1-6; weak D call: TRBD1 (5 bases). The germline V gene has CDR1 MNHNS and CDR2 SASEGT. Trimming pared 7 bases from V and 6 bases from J, leaving 13 bases between. This CDR3 has 14 amino acids. CDR3 region: CASNPGLSNSPLHF. CDR3 DNA sequence: TGTGCCAGCAACCCGGGACTTTCTAATTCACCCCTCCACTTT.

V and J are TRBV9 and TRBJ1-2, with no clear D. The germline CDR1 and CDR2 sequences are SGDLS and YYNGEE. The CDR3 is 13 amino acids. The V end lost 0 bases, the J end lost 4 bases, and 7 bases lay between the germline ends. CDR3 sequence reads: CASSVGNLYGYTF. The DNA for the CDR3 is TGTGCCAGCAGCGTAGGGAACCTCTATGGCTACACCTTC.

In its sample, this clone was seen once. The gene calls are TRBV21-1 and TRBJ2-5; the tabulated D call, TRBD1, remains unverified against the DNA. TRBV21-1 is reported as a pseudogene. The CDR3 covers 14 residues. CDR3 region: CASSNQGIQETQYF. The CDR3 coding sequence is TGTGCCAGCAGCAACCAGGGGATCCAAGAGACCCAGTACTTC.

The chain joins TRBV28 to TRBJ2-5; D is possibly TRBD1 (8 bases). CDR3 length: 17 residues. The germline V gene encodes CDR1 MDHEN and CDR2 SYDVKM. Trimming removed 4 bases at V and 5 bases at J, with 23 bases between. DNA for the CDR3: TGTGCCAGCAGTTCCACATATATCGGACAGGGAGGGGAGACCCAGTACTTC. Translated: CASSSTYIGQGGETQYF.

This chain connects TRBV4-3 to TRBJ2-7; D not certain. The V gene lost 4 bases and the J gene lost 4 bases, with 17 bases spanning the gap. The CDR3 is 15 amino acids. Germline CDR1 is LGHNA and CDR2 is YSLEER. The CDR3 reads CASSLSSWGSYEQYF. The CDR3, as DNA: TGCGCCAGCAGCCTTTCGAGCTGGGGTTCTTACGAGCAGTACTTC.

The V call is TRBV5-4, the J call TRBJ2-7; TRBD2 matches 10 bases. V was pared by 2 bases and J by 2 bases, with 10 bases of the junction left unmatched. This CDR3 has 17 residues. Germline V lookup: CDR1 SGHNT, CDR2 YYREEE (reference sequence). The CDR3 reads CASSFSEVLAGTYEQYF. As DNA, the CDR3 is TGTGCCAGCAGCTTCTCGGAGGTACTAGCGGGGACCTACGAGCAGTACTTC.

V usage is TRBV13 and J usage is TRBJ2-7, with TRBD2 identical over 8 bases. The germline V gene encodes CDR1 PRHDT and CDR2 FYEKMQ (reference sequence). Losses at the gene ends were 5 bases for V and 4 bases for J; bases not matched to a gene: 10. This CDR3 region has 15 residues. The CDR3 nucleotides are TGTGCCAGCAGCCCGGAAACTAGCGGTTCGTACGAGCAGTACTTC. This gives the protein CASSPETSGSYEQYF.

The rearrangement joins TRBV7-8 to TRBJ2-7; the D gene is possibly TRBD1 (7 bases). V was cut by 7 bases and J by 2 bases, with 12 bases left in between. Germline V gene lookup returns CDR1 SGHVS and CDR2 FQNEAQ. This CDR3 is built from 13 residues. CDR3 region: CASTQGGTYEQYF. As DNA, the CDR3 is TGTGCCAGCACCCAGGGGGGTACCTACGAGCAGTACTTC.

The J gene is TRBJ1-1, the V gene TRBV6-5; no clear D gene. This CDR3 spans 14 amino acids. Between the trimmed V and J ends, which lost 7 bases and 1 base, there was a span of 13 bases. Germline CDR1 MNHEY, CDR2 SVGAGI. The CDR3 DNA sequence: TGTGCCAGCAATTCCGGGAGCTGGAACACTGAAGCTTTCTTT. This encodes CASNSGSWNTEAFF.

The chain employs TRBV7-9 and TRBJ2-1; the D is unclear. The CDR3 is 15 amino acids. V lost 5 bases to trimming and J lost 0 bases, with 11 bases between them. The V gene's germline CDR1 is SEHNR and CDR2 FQNEAQ (reference sequence). CDR3 coding DNA: TGTGCCAGCAGCGCCCCTACGGTCTCCTACAATGAGCAGTTCTTC. Translated: CASSAPTVSYNEQFF.

This chain's CDR3 is CASSSAPGAETQYF. DNA for the CDR3: TGTGCCAGCAGTTCCGCCCCGGGAGCTGAGACCCAGTACTTC. This chain uses TRBV13 with TRBJ2-5, with D possibly TRBD2 on 6 matching bases. CDR1 and CDR2 from the germline V gene are PRHDT and FYEKMQ (reference sequence). V dropped 6 bases and J dropped 5 bases, with 16 bases sitting between them. The CDR3 has 14 residues. The whole variable domain, filled in from reference TRBV13 and TRBJ2-5, reads AAGVIQSPRHLIKEKRETATLKCYPIPRHDTVYWYQQGPGQDPQFLISFYEKMQSDKGSIPDRFSAQQFSDYHSELNMSSLELGDSALYFCASSSAPGAETQYFGPGTRLLVL.

The chain has TRBV15 and TRBJ1-2; 10 bases agree with TRBD1. This CDR3 region has 14 residues. V lost 5 bases, J lost 7 bases, and 7 bases stayed unmatched. The germline gives CDR1 LNHNV, CDR2 YYDKDF (reference sequence). The CDR3: CATSEDRGPSGYTF. CDR3 sequence (DNA): TGTGCCACCAGCGAAGACAGGGGGCCGAGTGGCTACACCTTC.

This chain links TRBV2 with TRBJ2-1, with D possibly TRBD2 on 5 matching bases. This CDR3 is built from 14 residues. Per the germline V gene, CDR1 is SNHLY and CDR2 is FYNNEI. V was trimmed by 1 base and J by 9 bases, leaving 13 bases between them. The CDR3 spells CASSEGRTYGEQFF. The CDR3 bases are TGTGCCAGCAGTGAAGGACGGACTTACGGTGAGCAGTTCTTC.

CDR3: CASRSLADTQYF. The CDR3 DNA is TGTGCCAGTCGATCACTGGCAGATACGCAGTATTTT. The chain has TRBV19 and TRBJ2-3; D gene ambiguous. The CDR3 contains 12 residues. The V gene lost 8 bases and the J gene lost 4 bases, with 10 bases spanning the gap. CDR1 and CDR2 from the germline V gene are LNHDA and SQIVND (reference sequence).

The CDR3 DNA is TGTGCCAGCAGTTTAGCCAGGATCTACGAGCAGTACTTC. It yields the protein CASSLARIYEQYF. This chain connects TRBV28 to TRBJ2-7; D is unresolved. Germline-derived CDR1 and CDR2 are MDHEN and SYDVKM. This CDR3 comprises 13 residues. V was cut by 2 bases and J by 3 bases, with 8 bases left in between.

The rearrangement links TRBV7-2 to TRBJ2-1; 9 nucleotides match TRBD2. The CDR3 is 15 amino acids. Germline V lookup: CDR1 SGHTA, CDR2 FQGNSA. The V and J ends lost 5 bases and 4 bases, in that order; junction bases with no gene match: 6. The CDR3 bases are TGTGCCAGCAGCGTGACTAGCGGCCCGTACAATGAGCAGTTCTTC. Protein sequence: CASSVTSGPYNEQFF.

This clone turned up a few times. The chain combines TRBV12-5 with TRBJ2-2; TRBD1 matches at 7 bases. Germline assignment: CDR1 LGHNT and CDR2 FRNRAP. The ends lost 4 bases at V and 4 bases at J; junction bases unmatched: 3. The CDR3 spans 14 residues. DNA for the CDR3: TGTGCTAGTGGTTGGACAGGACTCACCGGGGAGCTGTTTTTT. Its translation: CASGWTGLTGELFF.

The CDR3 region is CASSSGYTDTQYF. In DNA form, the CDR3 reads TGTGCCAGCAGTTCTGGCTACACAGATACGCAGTATTTT. This chain uses TRBV6-5 with TRBJ2-3, with D hard to call. CDR1 is MNHEY, CDR2 SVGAGI, per germline. The CDR3 runs 13 residues. V shed 4 bases and J shed 2 bases, with 7 bases lying between them.

The chain is built from TRBV4-1 and TRBJ2-7; possibly TRBD2 for D (6 bases). The CDR3 is made up of 15 amino acids. Germline CDR1 and CDR2: MGHRA and YSYEKL. Trimming cost V 2 bases and J 3 bases, with 14 bases left between them. This CDR3 reads CASSQSGEAGYEQYF. Written as DNA, the CDR3 is TGCGCCAGCAGCCAATCGGGGGAGGCCGGCTACGAGCAGTACTTC.